These 9 T cell receptor beta chains were sequenced from one sample in a study of CD8 T cells in Susac syndrome. RNA was extracted with the RNeasy kit, and a quantity of roughly 0.45 to 1 ug was reverse transcribed using random hexamers. In TCRdb, the immunoSEQ multiplex PCR reads were re-called with MiXCR into one record per CDR3 protein. The sample shows some 160,000 distinct CDR3 sequences, approximately 96% of them seen only once. What was sequenced was CD4+ T cells from PBMCs. These receptors were obtained from a human donor with Susac syndrome.

Here the CDR3 reads CSASAPTGRLHEQYF. The CDR3 nucleotides read TGCAGTGCTAGCGCACCGACAGGGCGTCTCCACGAGCAGTACTTC. J is TRBJ2-7 and V is TRBV20-1; TRBD1 matches at 7 bases. Trimming removed 3 bases from V and 5 bases from J; junction bases left unmatched: 13. CDR3 length: 15 residues. CDR1 is DFQATT and CDR2 is SNEGSKA in the germline V gene (reference sequence).

This chain's CDR3 is CASNEGGGVLTF. In DNA, the CDR3 is TGTGCCAGTAATGAGGGAGGCGGCGTCCTGACTTTC. The V and J genes are TRBV19 and TRBJ2-6; maybe TRBD2 (6 bases). The length of the CDR3 is 12 residues. V was shortened by 7 bases and J by 12 bases, with 13 bases between the two germline ends. CDR1 and CDR2 (germline): LNHDA, SQIVND (reference sequence).

The chain recombines TRBV14 with TRBJ1-2; the D gene is possibly TRBD1 (5 bases). The CDR3 spans 16 residues. CDR1 and CDR2 from the germline V gene are SGHDN and FVKESK. Trimming left V 4 bases short and J 4 bases short, with 19 bases between. CDR3 in amino acids: CASSPRGNQGSYGYTF. CDR3 nucleotides: TGTGCCAGCAGCCCCCGCGGAAACCAGGGAAGCTATGGCTACACCTTC.

This chain uses TRBV5-1 with TRBJ2-3; TRBD2 might be the D (5 bases). The CDR3 consists of 13 residues. From germline, CDR1 is SGHRS and CDR2 YFSETQ. Between the trimmed V and J ends, which lost 5 bases and 6 bases, there was a span of 13 bases. The CDR3 DNA sequence: TGCGCCAGCAGAGGCTCGCCGGGGGATACGCAGTATTTT. Residues: CASRGSPGDTQYF.

The rearrangement uses TRBV4-1 and TRBJ2-7; D may be TRBD1 (6 bases). Trimming removed 1 base at V and 10 bases at J, with 17 bases between. Looked up from germline, CDR1 is MGHRA and CDR2 is YSYEKL. The CDR3 has 14 residues. The CDR3 DNA is TGCGCCAGCAGCCAAGGTTCACAGGGTCCCCTTCAGTACTTC. This gives the protein CASSQGSQGPLQYF.

J is TRBJ1-1 and V is TRBV13; D remains ambiguous. Germline assignment: CDR1 PRHDT and CDR2 FYEKMQ (reference sequence). V lost 5 bases, J lost 0 bases, and 7 bases lay in between. The CDR3 contains 13 residues. This CDR3 reads CASSPNLNTEAFF. For the CDR3, the DNA is TGTGCCAGCAGCCCTAACCTGAACACTGAAGCTTTCTTT.

The rearrangement uses TRBV14 and TRBJ2-1, with a tentative D call TRBD2 (5 bases). Germline V gene data show CDR1 as SGHDN and CDR2 as FVKESK. The V gene lost 4 bases and the J gene lost 8 bases, with 18 bases spanning the gap. CDR3 size: 15 residues. CDR3 residues: CASSPLGPPGDEQFF. CDR3 DNA sequence: TGTGCCAGCAGCCCACTCGGACCACCCGGGGATGAGCAGTTCTTC.

This chain joins TRBV3-1 and TRBJ2-7; D is undetermined. V lost 1 base and J lost 6, with 16 bases in between. The CDR3 length is 15 residues. Germline CDR1 reads LGHDT; CDR2 reads YNNKEL (reference sequence). CDR3 sequence: CASSQGPDHVGEQYF. In nucleotides, the CDR3 is TGTGCCAGCAGCCAAGGCCCGGACCATGTCGGCGAGCAGTACTTC.

V is TRBV11-2 and J is TRBJ1-2; tentatively, D is TRBD1 (6 bases). Trimming shortened V by 5 bases and J by 8 bases, and 15 bases separated the two germline ends. The CDR3 runs 13 residues. Germline V gene data show CDR1 as SGHAT and CDR2 as FQNNGV. The CDR3 loop is CASSATGVRGYTF. In DNA, the CDR3 is TGTGCCAGCAGCGCGACAGGAGTACGGGGCTACACCTTC.